Sequencing of this T cell receptor beta chain was carried out in a study of blood T cell repertoires in COVID-19. The overall study: Acute and convalescent COVID-19 specimens originated in the United States, Italy and Spain. In each case, the material was cDNA or gDNA derived from T cells, B-cell-depleted T cells, or PBMCs.

Assay used: immunoSEQ multiplex PCR; TCRdb lists only in-frame clones, some missing. The data contain hundreds of thousands of clones, around 88% of them singletons. The CDR3 consists of 15 residues. In germline, CDR1 is SGHAT, CDR2 FQNNGV. V was cut by 5 bases and J by 2 bases, with 15 bases left in between. Seattle's enrolled individuals joined amid active infection and were then monitored longitudinally. This clone was seen only once. The chain uses TRBV11-2 and TRBJ2-5, with D perhaps matching TRBD2 (5 bases). Sequenced input: peripheral blood. This clonotype was sampled from a woman aged 25 to 39 with COVID-19, enrolled during active disease. CDR3 region: CASSPRGLPQETQYF. CDR3 nucleotides: TGTGCCAGCAGCCCCCGCGGACTGCCTCAAGAGACCCAGTACTTC.